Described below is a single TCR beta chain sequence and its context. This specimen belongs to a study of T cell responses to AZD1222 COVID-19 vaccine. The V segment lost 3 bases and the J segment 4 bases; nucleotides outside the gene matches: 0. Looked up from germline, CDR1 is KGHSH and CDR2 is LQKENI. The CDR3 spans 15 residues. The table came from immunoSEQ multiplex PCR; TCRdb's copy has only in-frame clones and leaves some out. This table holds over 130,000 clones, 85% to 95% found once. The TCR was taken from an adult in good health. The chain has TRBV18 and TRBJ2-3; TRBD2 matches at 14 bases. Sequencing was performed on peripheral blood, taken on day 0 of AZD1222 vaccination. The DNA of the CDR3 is TGTGCCAGCTCACCGGGACTAGCGGGGGCAGATACGCAGTATTTT. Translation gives CASSPGLAGADTQYF.